What follows describes a single T cell receptor (beta chain). This sample was included in a study of blood T cell repertoires in COVID-19. Across the study: The study drew acute and convalescent COVID-19 samples from the United States, Italy and Spain. From T cells, B-cell-depleted T cells, or PBMCs came the material, which was cDNA or gDNA.

Source study methods: Reference gene primer amplification yielded estimated nucleated cell counts. The protocol was immunoSEQ multiplex PCR, while the TCRdb copy is restricted to in-frame clones and leaves out a portion. The V and J calls and clone size were taken over from that table, and D and trimming were inferred from the DNA. The repertoire consists of approximately 130,000 clones, with approximately 88% occurring once and the leading ten covering 6.5% to 9%. CDR1 and CDR2 from the germline V gene are SEHNR and FQNEAQ (reference sequence). With V trimmed by 6 bases and J by 3 bases, 6 bases remained unmatched. The CDR3 is 14 amino acids.

The material sequenced was peripheral blood. V usage is TRBV7-9 and J usage is TRBJ2-7, with 9 bases that match TRBD1. The receptor was derived from a man aged 50 to 60 with acute or convalescent COVID-19. CDR3 sequence: CASSSGQGNYEQYF. The DNA of the CDR3 is TGTGCCAGCAGTAGCGGACAGGGGAACTACGAGCAGTACTTC.